This T cell receptor beta chain is drawn from a study of blood T cell repertoires in COVID-19. This table comes from immunoSEQ multiplex PCR, and its TCRdb copy is limited to in-frame clones, with some not included. The sample records about 200,000 clones, 82% being singletons. Per germline, CDR1 LNHDA and CDR2 SQIVND (reference sequence). V dropped 5 bases and J dropped 8; count of bases not matched to a gene: 5. CDR3 length: 12 amino acids. The sample was peripheral blood. The chain employs TRBV19 and TRBJ1-2; 7 bases map to TRBD1. This receptor was obtained from a woman aged 80 or older with COVID-19, enrolled during active disease. The CDR3 here is CASSATGTGYTF. CDR3 DNA sequence: TGTGCCAGTAGTGCGACAGGGACCGGCTACACCTTC. Drawing the rest from reference TRBV19 and TRBJ1-2, the complete variable domain is DGGITQSPKYLFRKEGQNVTLSCEQNLNHDAMYWYRQDPGQGLRLIYYSQIVNDFQKGDIAEGYSVSREKKESFPLTVTSAQKNPTAFYLCASSATGTGYTFGSGTRLTVV.